The 4 T cell receptor beta chains given below trace back to one sample, sequenced in a study of T cells in Graves' hyperthyroidism and ophthalmopathy. Amplified TCR beta CDR3 regions derived from RNA transcripts. TCR CDR3 underwent first-round RT-PCR with the HTBI primer set. MiXCR, applied by TCRdb to the multiplex PCR reads, yields one record per CDR3 protein. The table has about 420,000 distinct CDR3 sequences, about 15% seen once. The sample comprised blood. The receptors were sampled from a woman aged 18-35 years with Graves' hyperthyroidism.

The chain is built from TRBV7-9 and TRBJ2-5; TRBD1 matches 7 bases. The trim removed 5 bases at V and 1 base at J, leaving 7 bases unmatched. Germline-derived CDR1 and CDR2 are SEHNR and FQNEAQ (reference sequence). This CDR3 has 15 residues. For the CDR3, the DNA is TGTGCCAGCAGCCGAACGACAGGGTTCCAAGAGACCCAGTACTTC. It encodes CASSRTTGFQETQYF.

This chain joins TRBV5-4 and TRBJ1-1; D ambiguous. The CDR3 covers 12 residues. Germline V gene sequence: CDR1 SGHNT, CDR2 YYREEE (reference sequence). V lost 2 bases and J lost 4, with 6 bases in between. CDR3 region: CASSLKRTEAFF. In DNA, the CDR3 is TGTGCCAGCAGCTTAAAACGCACTGAAGCTTTCTTT.

This clonotype was seen more than once but under ten times. The gene calls are TRBV5-1 and TRBJ1-4, with TRBD1 as a possible D gene (6 bases). The ends were cut back, 6 bases at V and 7 bases at J, with 16 bases in the middle. This CDR3 region has 14 residues. Germline values: CDR1 SGHRS, CDR2 YFSETQ. The CDR3 reads CASKSGAVGEKLFF. In nucleotides, the CDR3 is TGCGCCAGCAAGTCGGGGGCTGTGGGTGAAAAACTGTTTTTT.

The chain has TRBV20-1 and TRBJ2-7; no clear D gene. In germline, CDR1 is DFQATT, CDR2 SNEGSKA (reference sequence). V lost 5 bases and J 2 bases, leaving 22 bases between the germline ends. The CDR3 is 16 amino acids. The DNA for the CDR3 is TGCAGTGCTGAATTTCTCGGACGGCCGGTTACCTACGAGCAGTACTTC. It specifies CSAEFLGRPVTYEQYF.